Below, 30 T cell receptor beta chains from the same sample are listed, as sequenced in a study of long-term antiretroviral therapy in people with HIV. Investigators performed immunoSEQ version v3.0 at survey level. The assay was immunoSEQ multiplex PCR, and TCRdb's table has in-frame clones only and misses some. The table includes 8,000 to 10,000 clones, approximately 75% detected once. Material: unsorted PBMCs, obtained 0.7 years after starting antiretroviral therapy. The origin of the receptors is a man in his forties with HIV.

This clone turned up a few times. The rearrangement joins TRBV2 to TRBJ1-2; weak D call: TRBD1 (5 bases). The CDR3 is 13 residues long. V was clipped by 6 bases and J by 1 base, with 9 bases between them. Germline CDR1 reads SNHLY; CDR2 reads FYNNEI. The DNA of the CDR3 is TGTGCCAGCAGCCCAGACAGTAACTATGGCTACACCTTC. Protein sequence: CASSPDSNYGYTF.

The V call is TRBV4-3, the J call TRBJ1-4; no reliable D call. The CDR3 runs to 12 residues. The germline V and J ends were trimmed by 0 bases and 10 bases, with 6 bases remaining between them. The germline CDR1 and CDR2 sequences are LGHNA and YSLEER. For the CDR3, the DNA is TGCGCCAGCAGCCAAGAGTCTGGAAAACTGTTTTTT. Its translation: CASSQESGKLFF.

J is TRBJ2-7 and V is TRBV12-5; D remains unclear. This CDR3 is 13 amino acids long. V dropped 6 bases and J dropped 1 base, with 10 bases sitting between them. Germline V lookup: CDR1 LGHNT, CDR2 FRNRAP. In DNA, the CDR3 is TGTGCTAGTGGCTACGATACATCCTACGAGCAGTACTTC. It codes for CASGYDTSYEQYF.

V usage is TRBV7-9 and J usage is TRBJ2-1, with D perhaps matching TRBD1 (5 bases). The germline CDR1 and CDR2 sequences are SEHNR and FQNEAQ (reference sequence). The CDR3 length is 14 residues. Trimming took 4 bases from V and 9 from J, leaving 16 bases between them. In DNA form, the CDR3 reads TGTGCCAGCAGCTCGGACACAACAACGGGTGAGCAGTTCTTC. Translated: CASSSDTTTGEQFF.

The V and J genes are TRBV15 and TRBJ2-1; D not resolved. The CDR3 contains 16 residues. Germline CDR1 LNHNV, CDR2 YYDKDF (reference sequence). Trimming removed 0 bases from V and 9 bases from J, with 18 bases in between. The CDR3 bases are TGTGCCACCAGCAGAGATCTCGGTAGGGCCGTTGGTGAGCAGTTCTTC. Protein sequence: CATSRDLGRAVGEQFF.

This chain connects TRBV28 to TRBJ1-2; 7 nucleotides align to TRBD1. Germline values: CDR1 MDHEN, CDR2 SYDVKM. J was trimmed by 8 bases and V by 6 bases; bases with no gene match: 3. The CDR3 length is 11 residues. In DNA, the CDR3 is TGTGCCAGCAGACAGGGGTACGGCTACACCTTC. It codes for CASRQGYGYTF.

This chain connects TRBV5-1 to TRBJ2-4; no definite D call. This CDR3 spans 15 amino acids. The germline CDR1 and CDR2 sequences are SGHRS and YFSETQ. V was cut by 2 bases and J by 1 base, with 10 bases left in between. The CDR3 DNA reads TGCGCCAGCAGCTTTCATGGTTCGGCCAAAAACATTCAGTACTTC. This codes for CASSFHGSAKNIQYF. Filled out from reference TRBV5-1 and TRBJ2-4, the complete variable domain reads KAGVTQTPRYLIKTRGQQVTLSCSPISGHRSVSWYQQTPGQGLQFLFEYFSETQRNKGNFPGRFSGRQFSNSRSEMNVSTLELGDSALYLCASSFHGSAKNIQYFGAGTRLSVL.

The genes are TRBV15 and TRBJ1-4; D is perhaps TRBD1 (5 bases). The germline CDR1 and CDR2 sequences are LNHNV and YYDKDF (reference sequence). V lost 0 bases, J lost 8 bases, and 13 bases lay in between. The CDR3 sequence is 15 residues long. The CDR3 loop reads CATSRDPYRGEKLFF. The DNA for the CDR3 is TGTGCCACCAGCAGAGATCCCTACCGGGGGGAAAAACTGTTTTTT.

V is TRBV5-6 and J is TRBJ2-6; D uncertain. Trimming shortened V by 0 bases and J by 0 bases, and 13 bases separated the two germline ends. This CDR3 comprises 18 residues. Germline-derived CDR1 and CDR2 are SGHDT and YYEEEE. The CDR3 loop is CASSLEFTVISGANVLTF. The CDR3 DNA sequence: TGTGCCAGCAGCTTGGAATTCACAGTCATCTCTGGGGCCAACGTCCTGACTTTC.

This sequence joins TRBV25-1 and TRBJ1-5, with 7 bases fitting TRBD1. The ends lost 2 bases at V and 3 bases at J; junction bases unmatched: 7. The length of the CDR3 is 16 residues. The germline V gene has CDR1 MGHDK and CDR2 SYGVNS. In nucleotides, the CDR3 is TGTGCCAGCAGTGAAGCGGGCAGGGGGAACAATCAGCCCCAGCATTTT. This encodes CASSEAGRGNNQPQHF. Looking up the rest from reference TRBV25-1 and TRBJ1-5 gives the full variable domain: EADIYQTPRYLVIGTGKKITLECSQTMGHDKMYWYQQDPGMELHLIHYSYGVNSTEKGDLSSESTVSRIRTEHFPLTLESARPSHTSQYLCASSEAGRGNNQPQHFGDGTRLSIL.

V usage is TRBV4-2 and J usage is TRBJ2-1, with TRBD2 identical over 8 bases. CDR3 length equals 14 residues. V was pared by 7 bases and J by 4 bases, with 6 bases of the junction left unmatched. CDR1 and CDR2 from the germline V gene are LGHNA and YNFKEQ. The CDR3 protein is CASNGEREYNEQFF. Written as DNA, the CDR3 is TGTGCCAGCAACGGGGAGCGGGAGTACAATGAGCAGTTCTTC.

This clone was picked up one time. This rearrangement joins TRBV19 to TRBJ1-5; perhaps TRBD1 as D (5 bases). CDR3 size: 14 residues. In germline, CDR1 is LNHDA, CDR2 SQIVND (reference sequence). The ends were cut back, 5 bases at V and 3 bases at J, with 11 bases in the middle. The chain's CDR3 is CASSGGFPNQPQHF. CDR3 in DNA: TGTGCCAGTAGTGGGGGGTTTCCCAATCAGCCCCAGCATTTT.

The chain recombines TRBV9 with TRBJ1-2, with TRBD1 as a possible D gene (6 bases). This CDR3 region has 13 residues. Trimming took 0 bases from V and 4 from J, leaving 7 bases between them. The germline V gene has CDR1 SGDLS and CDR2 YYNGEE. The CDR3 reads CASSVVTGYGYTF. CDR3 in DNA: TGTGCCAGCAGCGTAGTGACAGGCTATGGCTACACCTTC.

The gene calls are TRBV30 and TRBJ1-2; TRBD1 might be the D (6 bases). The V gene lost 3 bases and the J gene lost 8 bases, with 16 bases spanning the gap. The CDR3 is made up of 13 amino acids. The V gene's germline CDR1 is GTSNPN and CDR2 SVGIG (reference sequence). Here the CDR3 DNA reads TGTGCCTGGAGCAGGACAGCTCCGGCGGGCTACACCTTC. It translates to CAWSRTAPAGYTF.

The chain couples TRBV19 to TRBJ2-4; D is unresolved. The CDR3 totals 15 residues. CDR1 and CDR2 (germline): LNHDA, SQIVND (reference sequence). The V gene lost 7 bases and the J gene lost 2 bases, with 15 bases spanning the gap. CDR3 sequence reads: CASTRFLGTKNIQYF. Written as DNA, the CDR3 is TGTGCCAGTACCCGCTTTTTAGGGACCAAAAACATTCAGTACTTC.

This sequence joins TRBV27 and TRBJ2-3, with D unresolved. The CDR3 sequence is 11 residues long. Trimming cost V 3 bases and J 6 bases, with 4 bases left between them. Germline V gene lookup returns CDR1 MNHEY and CDR2 SMNVEV (reference sequence). CDR3 loop: CASSFRDTQYF. The CDR3 nucleotides are TGTGCCAGCAGTTTTAGGGATACGCAGTATTTT.

The J gene is TRBJ2-3, the V gene TRBV6-9; 7 bases agree with TRBD2. The CDR3 runs 15 residues. The ends lost 5 bases at V and 9 bases at J; junction bases unmatched: 14. Germline V gene lookup returns CDR1 MNHGY and CDR2 SVAAGI. The CDR3 DNA follows: TGTGCCAGCAGTGACATAGCGGGTGTAGACGGGACGCAGTATTTT. Its translation is CASSDIAGVDGTQYF.

This clone was detected only once. V and J are TRBV9 and TRBJ1-4, with 11 bases fitting TRBD1. Germline V gene data show CDR1 as SGDLS and CDR2 as YYNGEE. Unmatched junction bases numbered 6, after V lost 5 bases and J lost 6 bases. This CDR3 is 15 amino acids long. CDR3 nucleotides: TGTGCCAGCAGTGGACAGGGGGCGGAGGATGAAAAACTGTTTTTT. Its translation: CASSGQGAEDEKLFF.

The chain joins TRBV27 to TRBJ2-1; D is possibly TRBD1 (5 bases). Germline values: CDR1 MNHEY, CDR2 SMNVEV (reference sequence). The germline V and J ends were trimmed by 6 bases and 6 bases, with 12 bases remaining between them. The CDR3 covers 13 residues. The CDR3 coding sequence is TGTGCCAGCAGGTGGCAGGACATCAATGAGCAGTTCTTC. As protein: CASRWQDINEQFF.

In its sample, this clone ranks as medium-sized. The chain links TRBV6-1 to TRBJ2-7; TRBD1 is a possible D gene (5 bases). The V gene's germline CDR1 is MNHNS and CDR2 SASEGT. V was cut by 1 base and J by 3 bases, with 10 bases left in between. The CDR3 covers 14 residues. The CDR3 loop is CASSEEGSYYEQYF. DNA for the CDR3: TGTGCCAGCAGTGAAGAGGGGTCCTACTACGAGCAGTACTTC.

CDR3 in DNA: TGTGCCAGCAGCTTAATTGCGGAAGAGACCCAGTACTTC. This encodes CASSLIAEETQYF. V gene TRBV7-2 combines with J gene TRBJ2-5; D gene uncertain. This CDR3 is built from 13 residues. Germline V gene data show CDR1 as SGHTA and CDR2 as FQGNSA. V was shortened by 2 bases and J by 3 bases, with 7 bases between the two germline ends.

The V gene is TRBV7-8, the J gene TRBJ2-1; 15 positions match TRBD2. The V segment lost 3 bases and the J segment 4 bases; nucleotides outside the gene matches: 4. The CDR3 is made up of 17 amino acids. Germline values: CDR1 SGHVS, CDR2 FQNEAQ. CDR3 amino acids: CASSFAGTSGRYNEQFF. In DNA form, the CDR3 reads TGTGCCAGCAGCTTTGCCGGGACTAGCGGGAGGTACAATGAGCAGTTCTTC.

The chain joins TRBV7-3 to TRBJ2-5, with D maybe TRBD2 (5 bases). CDR1 and CDR2 (germline): SGHTA, FQGTGA. V lost 5 bases, J lost 2 bases, and 9 bases lay in between. The CDR3 is 13 residues long. The CDR3 region has the DNA TGTGCCAGCAGCCCGGGGTCACAAGAGACCCAGTACTTC. This gives the protein CASSPGSQETQYF.

The chain is built from TRBV27 and TRBJ2-7; D gene ambiguous. Germline-derived CDR1 and CDR2 are MNHEY and SMNVEV (reference sequence). V was cut by 5 bases and J by 6 bases, with 17 bases left in between. CDR3 length: 14 residues. The CDR3 DNA reads TGTGCCAGCAGTACGGTGAACAGCCTGTCCGAGCAGTACTTC. It codes for CASSTVNSLSEQYF.

The chain recombines TRBV27 with TRBJ2-2, with 13 bases lining up with TRBD2. CDR3 size: 17 residues. Losses at the gene ends were 7 bases for V and 1 base for J; bases not matched to a gene: 6. CDR1 is MNHEY, CDR2 SMNVEV, per germline (reference sequence). DNA for the CDR3: TGTGCCAGCACCTTTGGACTAGCGGGAGAGAACACCGGGGAGCTGTTTTTT. Translation: CASTFGLAGENTGELFF.

The genes are TRBV5-1 and TRBJ1-5; TRBD1 aligns across 12 bases. The V segment lost 3 bases and the J segment 2 bases; nucleotides outside the gene matches: 6. CDR3 size: 17 residues. Per the germline V gene, CDR1 is SGHRS and CDR2 is YFSETQ. This CDR3 reads CASSSGTGGSGNQPQHF. Here the CDR3 DNA reads TGCGCCAGCAGCTCCGGGACAGGGGGCAGCGGCAATCAGCCCCAGCATTTT. Full variable domain (rest looked up from reference TRBV5-1 and TRBJ1-5): KAGVTQTPRYLIKTRGQQVTLSCSPISGHRSVSWYQQTPGQGLQFLFEYFSETQRNKGNFPGRFSGRQFSNSRSEMNVSTLELGDSALYLCASSSGTGGSGNQPQHFGDGTRLSIL.

The rearrangement uses TRBV27 and TRBJ2-1; the match to TRBD1 covers 7 bases. The CDR3 consists of 13 residues. Germline trimming cut 3 bases from V and 8 bases from J; bases unmatched to any gene: 4. The germline V gene has CDR1 MNHEY and CDR2 SMNVEV (reference sequence). CDR3 bases: TGTGCCAGCAGTTTCGAACAGGGGCATGAGCAGTTCTTC. As protein: CASSFEQGHEQFF.

J is TRBJ1-2 and V is TRBV28; 9 bases match TRBD1. The CDR3 runs to 13 residues. The germline gives CDR1 MDHEN, CDR2 SYDVKM. The CDR3: CATNRGLLYGYTF. For the CDR3, the DNA is TGTGCTACGAACAGGGGGCTACTCTATGGCTACACCTTC.

The chain employs TRBV15 and TRBJ2-7; TRBD2 aligns across 10 bases. The length of the CDR3 is 18 residues. CDR1 is LNHNV, CDR2 YYDKDF, per germline (reference sequence). V was clipped by 1 base and J by 3 bases; unmatched bases: 12. The CDR3 loop is CATSRVPRLAGDHYEQYF. CDR3 bases: TGTGCCACCAGCAGAGTCCCCCGCCTAGCGGGAGATCACTACGAGCAGTACTTC.

This clone has a single count. The V call is TRBV4-2, the J call TRBJ1-5; D is possibly TRBD1 (5 bases). The CDR3 consists of 12 residues. In germline, CDR1 is LGHNA, CDR2 YNFKEQ. Deletions cut 0 bases from V and 9 bases from J, with 6 bases between. CDR3: CASSQDRGPQHF. The CDR3 coding sequence is TGTGCCAGCAGCCAAGATAGGGGGCCCCAGCATTTT.